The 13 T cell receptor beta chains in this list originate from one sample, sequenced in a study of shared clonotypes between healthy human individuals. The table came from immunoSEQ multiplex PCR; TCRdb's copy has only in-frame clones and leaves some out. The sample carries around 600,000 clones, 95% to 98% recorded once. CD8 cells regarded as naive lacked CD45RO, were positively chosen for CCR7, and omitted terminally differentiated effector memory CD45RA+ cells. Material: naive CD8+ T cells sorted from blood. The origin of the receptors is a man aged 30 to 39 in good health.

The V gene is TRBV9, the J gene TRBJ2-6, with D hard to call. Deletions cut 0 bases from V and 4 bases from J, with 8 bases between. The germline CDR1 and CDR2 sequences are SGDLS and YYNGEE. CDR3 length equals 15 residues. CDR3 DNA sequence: TGTGCCAGCAGCGTAGGGTTCTTCGGGGCCAACGTCCTGACTTTC. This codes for CASSVGFFGANVLTF.

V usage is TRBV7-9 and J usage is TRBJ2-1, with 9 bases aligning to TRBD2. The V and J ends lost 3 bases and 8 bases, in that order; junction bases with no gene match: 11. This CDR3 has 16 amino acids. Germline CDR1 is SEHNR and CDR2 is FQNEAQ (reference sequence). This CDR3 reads CASSFPSSGIGHEQFF. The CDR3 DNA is TGTGCCAGCAGCTTCCCGTCTAGCGGGATTGGGCATGAGCAGTTCTTC.

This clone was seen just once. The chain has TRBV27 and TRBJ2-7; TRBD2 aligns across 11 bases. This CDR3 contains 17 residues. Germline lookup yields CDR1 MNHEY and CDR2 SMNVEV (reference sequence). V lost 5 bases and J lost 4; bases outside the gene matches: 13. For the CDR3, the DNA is TGTGCCAGCAGTACCGGGACTAGCGGAGTCCGCATGTACGAGCAGTACTTC. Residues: CASSTGTSGVRMYEQYF.

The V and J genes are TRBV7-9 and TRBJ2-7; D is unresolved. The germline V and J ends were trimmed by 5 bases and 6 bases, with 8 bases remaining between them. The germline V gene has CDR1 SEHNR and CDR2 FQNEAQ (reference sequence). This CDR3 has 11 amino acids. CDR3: CASSPRGEQYF. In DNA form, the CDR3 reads TGTGCCAGCAGCCCACGAGGCGAGCAGTACTTC.

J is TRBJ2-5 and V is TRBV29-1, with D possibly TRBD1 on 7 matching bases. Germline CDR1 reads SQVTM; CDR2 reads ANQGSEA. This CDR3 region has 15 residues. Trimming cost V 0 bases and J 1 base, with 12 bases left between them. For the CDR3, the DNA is TGCAGCGTTGAAGACCACAGGGGAGGCCAAGAGACCCAGTACTTC. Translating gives CSVEDHRGGQETQYF.

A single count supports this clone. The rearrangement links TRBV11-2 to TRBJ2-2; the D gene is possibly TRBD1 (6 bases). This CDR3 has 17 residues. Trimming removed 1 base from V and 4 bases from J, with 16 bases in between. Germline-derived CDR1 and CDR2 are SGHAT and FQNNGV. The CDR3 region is CASSLGKNRVGTGELFF. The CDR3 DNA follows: TGTGCCAGCAGCTTAGGGAAAAACAGGGTTGGCACCGGGGAGCTGTTTTTT.

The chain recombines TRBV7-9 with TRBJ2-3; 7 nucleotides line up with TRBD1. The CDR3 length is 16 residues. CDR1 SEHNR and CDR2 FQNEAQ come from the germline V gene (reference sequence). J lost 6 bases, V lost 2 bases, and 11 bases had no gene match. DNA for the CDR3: TGTGCCAGCAGCTTAACAGGGGAAACAATGTCGGATACGCAGTATTTT. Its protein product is CASSLTGETMSDTQYF.

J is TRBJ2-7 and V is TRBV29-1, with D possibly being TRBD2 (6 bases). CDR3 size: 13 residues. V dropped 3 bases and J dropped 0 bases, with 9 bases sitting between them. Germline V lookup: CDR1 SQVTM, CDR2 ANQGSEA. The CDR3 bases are TGCAGCGTTGAGGACGGGAGCTCCTACGAGCAGTACTTC. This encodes CSVEDGSSYEQYF.

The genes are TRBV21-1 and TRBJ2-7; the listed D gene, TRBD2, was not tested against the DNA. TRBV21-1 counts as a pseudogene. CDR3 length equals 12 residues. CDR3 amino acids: CASFPGAYEQYF. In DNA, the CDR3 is TGTGCCAGTTTCCCGGGGGCCTACGAGCAGTACTTC.

The DNA for the CDR3 is TGTGCTAGTGGTTTCGGGACAGTTTACAATGAGCAGTTCTTC. Its translation is CASGFGTVYNEQFF. The genes are TRBV12-5 and TRBJ2-1, with 7 nucleotides matching TRBD1. The CDR3 is 14 residues long. Per the germline V gene, CDR1 is LGHNT and CDR2 is FRNRAP. With V trimmed by 3 bases and J by 4 bases, 3 bases remained unmatched. Filled out from reference TRBV12-5 and TRBJ2-1, the complete variable domain reads DARVTQTPRHKVTEMGQEVTMRCQPILGHNTVFWYRQTMMQGLELLAYFRNRAPLDDSGMPKDRFSAEMPDATLATLKIQPSEPRDSAVYFCASGFGTVYNEQFFGPGTRLTVL.

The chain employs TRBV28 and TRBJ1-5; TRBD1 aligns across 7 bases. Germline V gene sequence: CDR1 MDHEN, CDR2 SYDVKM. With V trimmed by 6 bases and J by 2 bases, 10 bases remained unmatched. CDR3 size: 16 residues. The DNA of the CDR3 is TGTGCCAGCAGCCGAGAGTGGGACAGCGGCAATCAGCCCCAGCATTTT. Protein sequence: CASSREWDSGNQPQHF.

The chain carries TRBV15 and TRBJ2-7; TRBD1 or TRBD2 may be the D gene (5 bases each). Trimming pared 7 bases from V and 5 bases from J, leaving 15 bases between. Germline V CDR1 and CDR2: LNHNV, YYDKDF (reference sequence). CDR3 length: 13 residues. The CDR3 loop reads CATMGVNTHEQYF. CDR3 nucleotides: TGTGCCACCATGGGGGTAAATACACACGAGCAGTACTTC.

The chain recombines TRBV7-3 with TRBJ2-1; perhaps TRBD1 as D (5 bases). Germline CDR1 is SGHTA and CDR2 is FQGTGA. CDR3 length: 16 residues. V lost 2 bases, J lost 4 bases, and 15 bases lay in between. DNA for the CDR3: TGTGCCAGCAGCTTATGGGGCCGACCTGAATACAATGAGCAGTTCTTC. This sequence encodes CASSLWGRPEYNEQFF.